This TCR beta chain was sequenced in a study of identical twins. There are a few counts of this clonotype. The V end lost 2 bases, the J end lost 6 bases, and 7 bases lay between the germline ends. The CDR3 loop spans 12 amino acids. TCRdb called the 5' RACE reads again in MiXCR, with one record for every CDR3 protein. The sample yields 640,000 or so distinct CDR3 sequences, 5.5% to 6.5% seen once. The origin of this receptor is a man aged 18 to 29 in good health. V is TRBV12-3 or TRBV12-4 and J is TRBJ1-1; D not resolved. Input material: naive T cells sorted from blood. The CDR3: CASSLYGAEAFF. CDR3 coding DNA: TGTGCCAGCAGTTTATACGGGGCTGAAGCTTTCTTT.